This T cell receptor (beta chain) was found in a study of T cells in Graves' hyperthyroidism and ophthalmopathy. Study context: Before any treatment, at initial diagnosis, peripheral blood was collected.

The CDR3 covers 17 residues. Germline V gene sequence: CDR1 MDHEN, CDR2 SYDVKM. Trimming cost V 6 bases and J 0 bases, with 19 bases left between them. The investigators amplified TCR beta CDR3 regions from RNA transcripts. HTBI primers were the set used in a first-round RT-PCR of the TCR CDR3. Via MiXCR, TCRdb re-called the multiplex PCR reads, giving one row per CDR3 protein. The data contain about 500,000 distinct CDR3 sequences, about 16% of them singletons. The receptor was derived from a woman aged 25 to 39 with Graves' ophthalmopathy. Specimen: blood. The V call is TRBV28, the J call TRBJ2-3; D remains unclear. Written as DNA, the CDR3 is TGTGCCAGCAGCTTCAATACCAACGTCGGTAGCACAGATACGCAGTATTTT. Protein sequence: CASSFNTNVGSTDTQYF.